One and the same sample provided the 4 T cell receptor beta chains below, sequenced in a study of shared T cell receptors in the human thymus. Assay used: immunoSEQ multiplex PCR; TCRdb lists only in-frame clones, some missing. The sample has around 730,000 clones, roughly 88% seen once. The sample also formed part of further work on human thymus T cells.

The sequencing input was thymocytes. The receptors were sampled from a girl under two years old with a congenital heart defect.

V usage is TRBV10-2 and J usage is TRBJ2-7; D uncertain. This CDR3 contains 12 residues. Germline values: CDR1 WSHSY, CDR2 SAAADI. The ends were cut back, 6 bases at V and 6 bases at J, with 12 bases in the middle. CDR3 bases: TGCGCCAGCAGGTCCCTATCCGTCGAGCAGTACTTC. It specifies CASRSLSVEQYF.

The count of this clone is one. The gene calls are TRBV7-2 and TRBJ1-1; a weak D match, TRBD1 (6 bases). Germline V gives CDR1 SGHTA, CDR2 FQGNSA. This CDR3 has 14 amino acids. Trimming took off 4 bases at V and 5 bases at J, with 14 bases between the two ends. CDR3: CASSSPPRGTEAFF. CDR3 coding DNA: TGTGCCAGCAGCTCCCCCCCCAGGGGAACTGAAGCTTTCTTT.

The chain is built from TRBV7-2 and TRBJ2-7; 7 bases are shared with TRBD1. With 4 bases clipped from V and 7 bases from J, the junction kept 13 bases outside the gene matches. Germline CDR1 is SGHTA and CDR2 is FQGNSA. This CDR3 contains 15 residues. CDR3 nucleotides: TGTGCCAGCAGCTACACGCCGACAGGGCCAGGAGAGCAGTACTTC. Its protein product is CASSYTPTGPGEQYF.

V and J are TRBV5-6 and TRBJ1-5; TRBD1 aligns across 9 bases. The CDR3 loop spans 16 amino acids. Looked up from germline, CDR1 is SGHDT and CDR2 is YYEEEE. V shed 3 bases, J shed 5 bases, and the junction held 9 bases outside the gene matches. The CDR3 DNA reads as TGTGCCAGCAGCTATATGGACAGGGGAAGCGATCAGCCCCAGCATTTT. Amino acids: CASSYMDRGSDQPQHF. Full variable domain (outside the CDR3, taken from reference TRBV5-6 and TRBJ1-5): DAGVTQSPTHLIKTRGQQVTLRCSPKSGHDTVSWYQQALGQGPQFIFQYYEEEERQRGNFPDRFSGHQFPNYSSELNVNALLLGDSALYLCASSYMDRGSDQPQHFGDGTRLSIL.